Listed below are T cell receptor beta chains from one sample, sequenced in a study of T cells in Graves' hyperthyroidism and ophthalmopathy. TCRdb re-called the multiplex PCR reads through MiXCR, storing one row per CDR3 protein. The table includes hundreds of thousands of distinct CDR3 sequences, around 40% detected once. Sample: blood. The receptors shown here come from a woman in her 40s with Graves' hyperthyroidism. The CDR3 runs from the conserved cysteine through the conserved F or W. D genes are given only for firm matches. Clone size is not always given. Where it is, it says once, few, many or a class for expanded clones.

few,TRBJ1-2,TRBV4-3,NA,CASTHSTGIYGYTF,TGCGCCAGCACCCACTCAACAGGGATCTATGGCTACACCTTC
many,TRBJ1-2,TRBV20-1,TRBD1,CSASTGNYGYTF,TGCAGTGCTTCGACAGGGAACTATGGCTACACCTTC
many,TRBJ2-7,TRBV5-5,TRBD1,CASSWDTGGAHYEQYF,TGTGCCAGCAGCTGGGATACAGGGGGCGCGCACTACGAGCAGTACTTC
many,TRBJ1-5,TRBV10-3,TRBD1,CAISPTGGQPQHF,TGTGCCATCAGCCCGACAGGGGGCCAGCCCCAGCATTTT
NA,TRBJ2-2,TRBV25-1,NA,CASSAREIGGELFF,TGTGCCAGCAGTGCCAGGGAAATCGGCGGGGAGCTGTTTTTT
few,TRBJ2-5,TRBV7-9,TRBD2,CASSSHWGGVSPLRDQETQYF,TGTGCCAGCAGCTCTCACTGGGGGGGGGTAAGCCCTCTAAGGGACCAAGAGACCCAGTACTTC
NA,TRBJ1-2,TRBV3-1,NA,CASSHGGLTNYGYTF,TGTGCCAGCAGCCACGGAGGGTTGACTAACTATGGCTACACCTTC
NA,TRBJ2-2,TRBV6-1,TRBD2,CASSRSGTRVTGELFF,TGTGCCAGCAGTCGATCCGGGACTAGAGTCACCGGGGAGCTGTTTTTT
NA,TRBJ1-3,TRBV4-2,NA,CASSQLTGTIYF,TGTGCCAGCAGCCAGTTAACCGGCACCATATATTTT
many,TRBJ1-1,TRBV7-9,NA,CASSLPSTEAFF,TGCGCCAGCAGCTTGCCGAGCACTGAAGCTTTCTTT
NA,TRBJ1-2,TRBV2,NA,CASSFAGNYGYTF,TGTGCCAGCAGTTTCGCAGGGAACTATGGCTACACCTTC
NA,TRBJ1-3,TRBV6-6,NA,CASSWAGGNAIYF,TGTGCCAGCAGTTGGGCCGGTGGAAACGCCATATATTTT
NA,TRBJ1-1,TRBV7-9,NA,CASSLVGETQAFF,TGTGCCAGCAGCTTAGTGGGGGAAACTCAAGCTTTCTTT
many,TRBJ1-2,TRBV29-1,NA,CSALVEANYGYTF,TGCAGCGCTTTGGTCGAAGCTAACTATGGCTACACCTTC
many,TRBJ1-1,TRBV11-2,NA,CASSLMSEAFF,TGTGCCAGCAGCTTAATGTCGGAAGCTTTCTTT
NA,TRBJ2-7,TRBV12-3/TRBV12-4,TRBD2,CASSFGSGRVNEQYF,TGTGCCAGCAGTTTCGGTTCCGGGAGGGTAAACGAGCAGTACTTC
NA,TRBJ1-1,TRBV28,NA,CASSSTGLTATEAFF,TGTGCCAGCAGTTCCACGGGCCTAACAGCGACTGAAGCTTTCTTT
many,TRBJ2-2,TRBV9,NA,CASSVDHTGELFF,TGTGCCAGCAGCGTAGATCACACCGGGGAGCTGTTTTTT
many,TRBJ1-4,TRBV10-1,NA,CASSDEGKAGKLFF,TGCGCCAGCAGTGACGAAGGGAAGGCCGGAAAACTGTTTTTT
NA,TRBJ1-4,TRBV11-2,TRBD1,CASSTTGQTNEKLFF,TGTGCCAGCTCAACAACGGGACAGACTAATGAAAAACTGTTTTTT
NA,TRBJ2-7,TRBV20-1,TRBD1,CSAQGQGNTYEQYF,TGCAGTGCTCAGGGACAGGGGAATACCTACGAGCAGTACTTC
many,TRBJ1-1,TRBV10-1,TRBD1,CASSVRRGEYTEAFF,TGCGCCAGCAGTGTACGCAGGGGGGAGTACACTGAAGCTTTCTTT
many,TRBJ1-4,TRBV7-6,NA,CASSSRTTNEKLFF,TGTGCCAGCAGCTCCAGAACAACTAATGAAAAACTGTTTTTT
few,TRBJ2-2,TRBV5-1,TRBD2,CASIPTSVYTGELFF,TGCGCCAGCATCCCGACTAGCGTTTACACCGGGGAGCTGTTTTTT
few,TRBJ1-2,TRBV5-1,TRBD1,CASSATTGITRGGYTF,TGCGCCAGCAGCGCGACGACAGGGATAACAAGGGGCGGCTACACCTTC
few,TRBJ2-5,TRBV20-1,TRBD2,CSAMGLAGPGETQYF,TGCAGTGCTATGGGGCTAGCGGGACCGGGCGAGACCCAGTACTTC
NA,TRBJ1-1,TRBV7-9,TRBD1,CASSPGTGATTEAFF,TGTGCCAGCAGCCCGGGGACAGGGGCTACCACTGAAGCTTTCTTT
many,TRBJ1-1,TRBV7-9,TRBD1,CASSLPRDRGRGRTEAFF,TGTGCCAGCAGCCTCCCGCGGGACAGGGGCCGGGGGAGGACTGAAGCTTTCTTT
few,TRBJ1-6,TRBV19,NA,CASNPQGDSPLHF,TGTGCCAGTAACCCACAGGGAGATTCACCCCTCCACTTT
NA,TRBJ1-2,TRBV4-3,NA,CASSILGSEGYTF,TGCGCCAGCAGCATACTTGGGAGTGAGGGCTACACCTTC
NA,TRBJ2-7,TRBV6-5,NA,CASSPPFTDSYEQYF,TGTGCCAGCAGCCCCCCTTTTACTGACTCCTACGAGCAGTACTTC
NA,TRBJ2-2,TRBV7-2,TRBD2,CASRFLSGGRPQNTGELFF,TGTGCCAGCAGGTTCTTGAGCGGCGGGAGGCCCCAAAACACCGGGGAGCTGTTTTTT
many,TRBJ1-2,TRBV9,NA,CASSVGGNRYGYTF,TGTGCCAGCAGCGTAGGCGGGAATCGCTATGGCTACACCTTC
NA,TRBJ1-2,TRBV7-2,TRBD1,CASSPGTSEGARYYGYTF,TGCGCCAGCAGCCCCGGAACCTCAGAGGGGGCGCGTTACTATGGCTACACCTTC
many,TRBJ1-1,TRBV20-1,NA,CSARGGLSSTEAFF,TGCAGTGCTAGAGGAGGCCTCTCCAGCACTGAAGCTTTCTTT
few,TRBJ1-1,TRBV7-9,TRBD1,CASSLDRGRVTEAFF,TGTGCCAGCAGCCTGGACAGGGGTCGGGTTACTGAAGCTTTCTTT
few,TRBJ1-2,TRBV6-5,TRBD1,CASSYDRGLYGYTF,TGTGCCAGCAGTTACGACAGGGGGCTATATGGCTACACCTTC
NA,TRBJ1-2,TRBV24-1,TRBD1,CATRPGTGGFRGYTF,TGTGCCACCAGGCCTGGGACAGGGGGCTTCCGTGGCTACACCTTC
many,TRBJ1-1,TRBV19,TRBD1,CASSQLDRGRAFF,TGTGCCAGTAGTCAGCTGGACAGGGGGAGAGCTTTCTTT
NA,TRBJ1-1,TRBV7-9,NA,CASSAYRENTEAFF,TGTGCCAGCAGCGCATACAGGGAGAACACTGAAGCTTTCTTT
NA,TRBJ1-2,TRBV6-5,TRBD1,CASSYSPGGARGYTF,TGTGCCAGCAGTTACTCTCCAGGGGGCGCACGTGGCTACACCTTC
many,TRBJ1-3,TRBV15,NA,CATSGDRGSGNTIYF,TGTGCCACCAGCGGAGATCGGGGTTCTGGAAACACCATATATTTT
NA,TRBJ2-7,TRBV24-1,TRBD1,CATSDFGTGSHEQYF,TGTGCCACCAGTGATTTCGGGACAGGGTCCCACGAGCAGTACTTC
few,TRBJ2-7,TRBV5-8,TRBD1,CASRNRGRYEQYF,TGTGCCAGCAGAAACAGGGGGAGGTACGAGCAGTACTTC
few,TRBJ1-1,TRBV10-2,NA,CASRARYTEAFF,TGCGCCAGCAGGGCCAGATACACTGAAGCTTTCTTT